The following is a T cell receptor beta chain sequence with its context. Its antigen is currently not known. There are no base qualities to consult, and no much larger clone falls within one base. The sample is drawn from a study of blood T cell repertoires in COVID-19 (dated by TCRdb to about 2020). Broadly, across the study: Samples covering the acute and convalescent phases of COVID-19 were provided by collaborators in the United States, Italy and Spain. The samples were drawn from the first 160 participants of the ongoing ImmuneRACE study and from 950 to 1,500 subjects provided by 6 global collaborators. The dataset comprised deeply sampled blood TCRbeta repertoires from subjects exposed to, actively infected with, or recovered from COVID-19. The repertoires were released in a freely available public database intended as a resource for research on the immune response to SARS-CoV-2. The material from the prospective study consisted of cDNA or gDNA derived from T cells, B-cell-depleted T cells, or PBMCs. Where available, HLA class I and class II types were obtained from metadata supplied by the sample provider rather than from assay-based typing. Nearly every sample came with metadata listing a de-identified subject ID, COVID-19 status, age in years and sex. Here is what the overall study found, with its caveats: The quantity of clinical and demographic metadata differed by source and by participant and was supplied without curation.

From its cysteine to its phenylalanine, the CDR3 spans 12 amino acids. This entry keeps only the CDR3 DNA: 36 bases, framed from base 1. V and J lose 2 bases and 9 bases, and a span of 8 bases separates them. Sequences SGHTA (CDR1) and FQGNSA (CDR2) are obtained from the germline V gene. TCRbeta CDR3 regions were amplified from genomic DNA by means of the immunoSEQ Assay, a bias-controlled multiplex PCR. The authors' analysis ran thus. The number of nucleated cells in each sample was estimated by amplification of reference gene primers within the assay. To quantify the absolute abundance of each unique TCRbeta CDR3 rearrangement, sequence reads were collapsed and filtered. Productive Simpson clonality was computed per sample as the square root of Simpson's diversity index over productive rearrangements. TCRdb obtained this table from immuneACCESS and retained in-frame rearrangements with V and J assigned. These tables miss some clones; where compared with another copy, unresolved V genes account for less than half of the shortfall, and the remainder is unexplained. Clone size and V and J calls were adopted from that table, with D and trimming inferred from the DNA. Present in this sample are some 140,000 clones, more than 60% of which were seen just once. Around 13% of the sample lies in the top ten.

Collaborating institutions collected whole blood in K2EDTA tubes following their own protocols. Collaborator samples were shipped for TCRbeta analysis as frozen whole blood, isolated PBMCs, or DNA extracted from either sample type. The rearrangement combines TRBV7-2 with TRBJ2-1, with a weak D call of TRBD1 (6 bases match). Source material: peripheral blood. This clonotype was sampled from a man older than 75 with acute or convalescent COVID-19. The DNA sequence is as follows: TGTGCCAGCAGCTTAAGGGGGAGTGAGCAGTTCTTC. Translated, this gives CASSLRGSEQFF.